One and the same sample provided the 24 T cell receptor beta chains below, sequenced in a study of response to subunit inactivated influenza vaccine. TCRdb ran MiXCR on the RT-PCR reads and lists one entry per CDR3 protein. The sample lists hundreds of thousands of distinct CDR3 sequences; 10% to 11% were seen once. Sequencing was performed on PBMCs from blood, taken roughly 45 days after vaccination. These receptors were taken from a man aged 45-60 years who received an inactivated influenza vaccine.

The rearrangement uses TRBV5-1 and TRBJ1-1; 8 bases map to TRBD1. Per germline, CDR1 SGHRS and CDR2 YFSETQ. The CDR3 has 15 amino acids. V shed 2 bases, J shed 0 bases, and the junction held 3 bases outside the gene matches. CDR3 in amino acids: CASSLQGGLNTEAFF. The DNA for the CDR3 is TGCGCCAGCAGCTTACAGGGGGGTTTGAACACTGAAGCTTTCTTT.

The V and J genes are TRBV6-1 and TRBJ2-5; 8 nucleotides agree with TRBD1. Trimming took 6 bases from V and 5 from J; bases not matched to a gene: 8. The CDR3 spans 14 residues. Germline values: CDR1 MNHNS, CDR2 SASEGT. The CDR3 bases are TGTGCCAGCAGCCCTTATGACAGGGGTGAGACCCAGTACTTC. It yields the protein CASSPYDRGETQYF.

V and J are TRBV29-1 and TRBJ2-2; possibly TRBD1 for D (6 bases). The CDR3 length is 16 residues. The V and J ends lost 0 bases and 1 base respectively, with 12 bases between them. CDR1 SQVTM and CDR2 ANQGSEA come from the germline V gene. The CDR3 spells CSVEDRRRGNTGELFF. The CDR3 coding sequence is TGCAGCGTTGAAGATCGTCGCAGGGGGAACACCGGGGAGCTGTTTTTT.

This clonotype was seen many times. This chain links TRBV9 with TRBJ1-4; 9 bases line up with TRBD1. V was clipped by 3 bases and J by 3 bases; unmatched bases: 6. This CDR3 is built from 16 residues. CDR1 and CDR2 (germline): SGDLS, YYNGEE. The CDR3 nucleotides are TGTGCCAGCAGCGCGGGAGGACAGGGGCCTAATGAAAAACTGTTTTTT. This encodes CASSAGGQGPNEKLFF.

This clonotype was counted ten times or more. The J gene is TRBJ2-5, the V gene TRBV24-1, with D possibly matching TRBD1 (6 bases). Germline V gene data show CDR1 as KGHDR and CDR2 as SFDVKD. V was clipped by 4 bases and J by 2 bases, with 16 bases between them. The CDR3 has 16 amino acids. The CDR3 nucleotides are TGTGCCACCAGTGACCCCCGGGGCCAGGGGCAAGAGACCCAGTACTTC. It codes for CATSDPRGQGQETQYF.

In this sample, this clonotype turned up many times. V gene TRBV7-2 combines with J gene TRBJ1-6; TRBD1 might be the D (5 bases). V gave up 5 bases and J gave up 5 bases, with 13 bases separating them. Germline lookup yields CDR1 SGHTA and CDR2 FQGNSA. CDR3 length: 15 residues. CDR3 sequence: CASSLGGGNNSPLHF. For the CDR3, the DNA is TGTGCCAGCAGCCTAGGTGGGGGGAATAATTCACCCCTCCACTTT.

This chain uses TRBV7-9 with TRBJ1-5, with 9 bases matching TRBD1. Per the germline V gene, CDR1 is SEHNR and CDR2 is FQNEAQ (reference sequence). V was clipped by 3 bases and J by 6 bases; unmatched bases: 3. This CDR3 has 14 amino acids. Written as DNA, the CDR3 is TGTGCCAGCAGCTTCGGGACAGGGAGTCAGCCCCAGCATTTT. Translated, it gives CASSFGTGSQPQHF.

This clonotype was counted only a few times. This chain joins TRBV7-9 and TRBJ1-2; 7 bases align to TRBD1. Germline V gene lookup returns CDR1 SEHNR and CDR2 FQNEAQ (reference sequence). Trimming took 3 bases from V and 3 from J; bases not matched to a gene: 13. CDR3 length: 17 residues. CDR3 residues: CASSFTGTAKLDYGYTF. CDR3 DNA sequence: TGTGCCAGCAGCTTTACCGGGACAGCGAAATTGGACTATGGCTACACCTTC.

This CDR3 reads CSALSGEYNEQFF. CDR3 nucleotide sequence: TGCAGTGCTCTTAGCGGGGAATACAATGAGCAGTTCTTC. The rearrangement uses TRBV20-1 and TRBJ2-1, with 8 nucleotides matching TRBD2. The CDR3 covers 13 residues. Germline V gives CDR1 DFQATT, CDR2 SNEGSKA (reference sequence). The trim removed 5 bases at V and 4 bases at J, leaving 4 bases unmatched.

The count of this clonotype is one. The rearrangement links TRBV7-2 to TRBJ2-2; D remains unclear. This CDR3 has 14 amino acids. Germline V gene data show CDR1 as SGHTA and CDR2 as FQGNSA. Trimming removed 2 bases from V and 5 bases from J, with 9 bases in between. The CDR3 nucleotides read TGTGCCAGCAGCTTACCCGCTTTGACCGGGGAGCTGTTTTTT. This sequence encodes CASSLPALTGELFF. Using reference TRBV7-2 and TRBJ2-2 for the parts outside the CDR3, the full variable domain is GAGVSQSPSNKVTEKGKDVELRCDPISGHTALYWYRQSLGQGLEFLIYFQGNSAPDKSGLPSDRFSAERTGGSVSTLTIQRTQQEDSAVYLCASSLPALTGELFFGEGSRLTVL.

This clonotype was counted between two and nine times. The chain uses TRBV12-3 or TRBV12-4 and TRBJ2-1; perhaps TRBD2 as D (7 bases). V was pared by 5 bases and J by 7 bases, with 15 bases between. CDR3 length: 14 residues. The CDR3 reads CASSRTEGGNEQFF. The CDR3 DNA reads as TGTGCCAGCAGTCGCACCGAGGGGGGGAATGAGCAGTTCTTC.

V and J are TRBV2 and TRBJ1-5, with D perhaps matching TRBD1 (5 bases). This CDR3 is 16 amino acids long. V dropped 5 bases and J dropped 2 bases, with 16 bases sitting between them. CDR1 SNHLY and CDR2 FYNNEI come from the germline V gene. The chain's CDR3 is CASSYDGGYGNQPQHF. DNA for the CDR3: TGTGCCAGCAGTTATGACGGGGGTTACGGCAATCAGCCCCAGCATTTT.

The chain joins TRBV5-1 to TRBJ2-7; 9 bases are a match to TRBD1. The CDR3 has 16 residues. The V gene's germline CDR1 is SGHRS and CDR2 YFSETQ. With 1 base clipped from V and 6 bases from J, the junction kept 11 bases outside the gene matches. Here the CDR3 reads CASSLTGGTGRREQYF. The CDR3 DNA follows: TGCGCCAGCAGCTTGACCGGAGGGACAGGGAGACGCGAGCAGTACTTC.

This chain uses TRBV20-1 with TRBJ2-3; no clear D. CDR1 DFQATT and CDR2 SNEGSKA come from the germline V gene (reference sequence). V was pared by 0 bases and J by 3 bases, with 4 bases between. The CDR3 consists of 12 residues. For the CDR3, the DNA is TGCAGTGCTAGAGAACCTACAGATACGCAGTATTTT. Its protein product is CSAREPTDTQYF.

The V call is TRBV4-2, the J call TRBJ2-5; 10 nucleotides match TRBD1. With 2 bases clipped from V and 3 bases from J, the junction kept 3 bases outside the gene matches. This CDR3 is built from 15 residues. The germline V gene has CDR1 LGHNA and CDR2 YNFKEQ. The CDR3 spells CASSQSGQGKETQYF. For the CDR3, the DNA is TGTGCCAGCAGCCAATCGGGACAGGGGAAAGAGACCCAGTACTTC.

This clonotype was observed many times. The genes are TRBV7-2 and TRBJ2-3; D remains ambiguous. Trimming took off 4 bases at V and 7 bases at J, with 15 bases between the two ends. CDR1 is SGHTA and CDR2 is FQGNSA in the germline V gene. CDR3 length: 14 amino acids. The CDR3 DNA sequence: TGTGCCAGCAGCTCCCACATCGCGCTGAATACGCAGTATTTT. It specifies CASSSHIALNTQYF.

This clonotype was seen repeatedly, ten times or more. The chain links TRBV12-3 or TRBV12-4 to TRBJ2-2; D unresolved. V lost 3 bases, J lost 6 bases, and 8 bases lay in between. The CDR3 is 13 residues long. The CDR3 bases are TGTGCCAGCAGTTTCGGCGCAGCCGGGGAGCTGTTTTTT. Its protein is CASSFGAAGELFF.

The V call is TRBV6-1, the J call TRBJ2-5; 11 nucleotides line up with TRBD2. Germline V gene sequence: CDR1 MNHNS, CDR2 SASEGT. The CDR3 runs 15 residues. V was pared by 4 bases and J by 5 bases, with 6 bases of the junction left unmatched. This chain's CDR3 is CASSGSGRASETQYF. In nucleotides, the CDR3 is TGTGCCAGCAGTGGTAGCGGGAGGGCCAGTGAGACCCAGTACTTC.

The chain uses TRBV3-1 and TRBJ2-2; 8 bases match TRBD2. The CDR3 is 16 residues long. Germline V gene sequence: CDR1 LGHDT, CDR2 YNNKEL (reference sequence). Unmatched junction bases numbered 14, after V lost 9 bases and J lost 5 bases. DNA for the CDR3: TGTGCCAGTTTCTCGACACCCGGGAGGGGTACCGGGGAGCTGTTTTTT. Amino acids: CASFSTPGRGTGELFF.

The sample holds many counts of this clonotype. The DNA of the CDR3 is TGCAGTGCTAGTGAAGAGGCAGATACGCAGTATTTT. It codes for CSASEEADTQYF. The rearrangement joins TRBV20-1 to TRBJ2-3, with D uncertain. V lost 3 bases and J 4 bases, leaving 8 bases between the germline ends. Germline V gene data show CDR1 as DFQATT and CDR2 as SNEGSKA (reference sequence). The CDR3 consists of 12 residues.

This chain links TRBV3-1 with TRBJ2-7; D gene uncertain. The CDR3 is made up of 13 amino acids. V dropped 4 bases and J dropped 6 bases, with 13 bases sitting between them. Germline V lookup: CDR1 LGHDT, CDR2 YNNKEL (reference sequence). The CDR3 sequence: CASSLDPFGEQYF. For the CDR3, the DNA is TGTGCCAGCAGCCTCGATCCCTTCGGCGAGCAGTACTTC.

The V and J genes are TRBV19 and TRBJ2-1, with D hard to call. Trimming took off 3 bases at V and 2 bases at J, with 17 bases between the two ends. Germline V gene sequence: CDR1 LNHDA, CDR2 SQIVND (reference sequence). The CDR3 length is 17 residues. Written as DNA, the CDR3 is TGTGCCAGTAGTATTGTTCTAGAGGAAGGACCCTACAATGAGCAGTTCTTC. Translation: CASSIVLEEGPYNEQFF.

This clonotype showed up just a few times. This chain links TRBV30 with TRBJ1-2; D uncertain. CDR3 length: 11 amino acids. Germline V gene lookup returns CDR1 GTSNPN and CDR2 SVGIG (reference sequence). Trimming removed 2 bases at V and 4 bases at J, with 5 bases between. The CDR3 region has the DNA TGTGCCTGGAGTTTGAGCTATGGCTACACCTTC. It translates to CAWSLSYGYTF.

This clonotype was counted a few times. The CDR3 reads CASSPGTLSSGNTIYF. The CDR3, as DNA: TGTGCCAGCAGTCCCGGGACATTGAGCTCTGGAAACACCATATATTTT. The chain employs TRBV5-5 and TRBJ1-3; a weak D match, TRBD1 (6 bases). Germline CDR1 reads SGHKS; CDR2 reads YYEKEE (reference sequence). V lost 5 bases, J lost 0 bases, and 15 bases lay in between. This CDR3 is 16 amino acids long.